The 18 T cell receptor beta chains below come from one sample, sequenced in a study of neoadjuvant anti-PD-1 for oral cavity cancer (dated by TCRdb to the early 2020s). Taken with the paper, the label for time point translates to: after neoadjuvant nivolumab, at surgical resection. The library was produced with the immunoSEQ multiplex PCR assay. TCRdb took over this immuneACCESS table, retaining in-frame rearrangements with V and J assigned. Such tables are incomplete; in checked studies, under half of the missing clones stem from an unresolved V gene, and the remainder is unexplained. The sample profile shows around 70,000 clones; about 85% of them were found once. The top ten constitute about 3.4% of the sample. The material was PBMCs, obtained after nivolumab (anti-PD-1) treatment. The receptors stem from a person aged 40 to 85 with oral cavity squamous cell carcinoma.

The chain joins TRBV5-4 to TRBJ2-5; 7 bases map to TRBD1. Trimming took 2 bases from V and 3 from J; bases not matched to a gene: 7. This CDR3 spans 15 amino acids. Germline loops: CDR1 SGHNT, CDR2 YYREEE (reference sequence). The chain's CDR3 is CASSLGHRGEETQYF. In DNA form, the CDR3 reads TGTGCCAGCAGCTTAGGTCACAGGGGAGAAGAGACCCAGTACTTC.

The chain couples TRBV6-5 to TRBJ1-2; D is unclear. Trimming took 6 bases from V and 1 from J, leaving 9 bases between them. Germline CDR1 reads MNHEY; CDR2 reads SVGAGI. CDR3 length: 13 residues. This CDR3 is CASSPGNNYGYTF. The CDR3 DNA follows: TGTGCCAGCAGCCCCGGAAATAACTATGGCTACACCTTC.

CDR3 sequence reads: CASSQGDRSNTEAFF. CDR3 in DNA: TGCGCCAGCAGCCAAGGGGACAGGTCGAACACTGAAGCTTTCTTT. The chain uses TRBV5-1 and TRBJ1-1; TRBD1 matches at 8 bases. Germline trimming cut 4 bases from V and 1 base from J; bases unmatched to any gene: 6. CDR3 length: 15 residues. Germline-derived CDR1 and CDR2 are SGHRS and YFSETQ.

The chain links TRBV29-1 to TRBJ2-1; TRBD1 is a possible D gene (5 bases). This CDR3 contains 11 residues. V was shortened by 5 bases and J by 4 bases, with 6 bases between the two germline ends. CDR1 is SQVTM and CDR2 is ANQGSEA in the germline V gene. In DNA, the CDR3 is TGCAGCGTTTACAGGTACAATGAGCAGTTCTTC. It yields the protein CSVYRYNEQFF.

The rearrangement uses TRBV7-9 and TRBJ2-5; TRBD1 matches at 7 bases. V was clipped by 0 bases and J by 5 bases; unmatched bases: 6. The germline V gene encodes CDR1 SEHNR and CDR2 FQNEAQ (reference sequence). This CDR3 is 15 amino acids long. The CDR3: CASSLALTGKETQYF. The DNA for the CDR3 is TGTGCCAGCAGCTTAGCCCTGACAGGGAAGGAGACCCAGTACTTC.

The chain couples TRBV2 to TRBJ1-1, with 7 nucleotides matching TRBD1. CDR3 length: 17 amino acids. Losses at the gene ends were 6 bases for V and 0 bases for J; bases not matched to a gene: 13. Germline-derived CDR1 and CDR2 are SNHLY and FYNNEI. The CDR3 DNA reads TGTGCCAGCAGCAGGAGGACAGGCGCGACGATGAACACTGAAGCTTTCTTT. Translated, it gives CASSRRTGATMNTEAFF.

The rearrangement uses TRBV15 and TRBJ2-5; D is possibly TRBD2 (5 bases). Germline CDR1 LNHNV, CDR2 YYDKDF (reference sequence). V lost 1 base and J 1 base, leaving 10 bases between the germline ends. The CDR3 length is 15 residues. Here the CDR3 DNA reads TGTGCCACCAGCAGAGGAGACTATTCCCAAGAGACCCAGTACTTC. This sequence encodes CATSRGDYSQETQYF.

By share, this clone ranks as medium-sized. The chain employs TRBV11-1 and TRBJ2-3; 7 positions match TRBD2. From germline, CDR1 is SGHAT and CDR2 FQDESV (reference sequence). With V trimmed by 1 base and J by 4 bases, 8 bases remained unmatched. The CDR3 spans 16 residues. Here the CDR3 reads CASSLGSAGVADTQYF. Here the CDR3 DNA reads TGTGCCAGCAGCTTAGGCTCGGCGGGAGTGGCAGATACGCAGTATTTT.

This clone occurred once. The rearrangement joins TRBV6-5 to TRBJ2-7; 8 bases fit TRBD1. J gave up 5 bases and V 6 bases, and 9 bases lay outside the gene matches. The CDR3 covers 14 residues. Germline V gene data show CDR1 as MNHEY and CDR2 as SVGAGI. CDR3 amino acids: CASRSTGGGDEQYF. CDR3 DNA sequence: TGTGCCAGCAGATCCACAGGGGGTGGCGACGAGCAGTACTTC.

The chain has TRBV5-1 and TRBJ2-1, with 7 bases that match TRBD2. V was clipped by 0 bases and J by 7 bases; unmatched bases: 10. Germline V CDR1 and CDR2: SGHRS, YFSETQ. The CDR3 totals 16 residues. CDR3 residues: CASSLEGLAARNEQFF. The CDR3 DNA is TGCGCCAGCAGCTTGGAGGGTCTAGCGGCAAGGAATGAGCAGTTCTTC.

V is TRBV9 and J is TRBJ1-2; weak D call: TRBD1 (5 bases). Trimming stripped 0 bases from V and 7 bases from J, with 13 bases between. Germline V lookup: CDR1 SGDLS, CDR2 YYNGEE. This CDR3 is built from 14 residues. The CDR3 bases are TGTGCCAGCAGCGTAGCAGGGCAGGGCCCTGGCTACACCTTC. It is translated as CASSVAGQGPGYTF.

The J gene is TRBJ2-7, the V gene TRBV25-1; perhaps TRBD1 as D (5 bases). This CDR3 contains 14 residues. Germline CDR1 MGHDK, CDR2 SYGVNS. Trimming took 4 bases from V and 0 from J, leaving 10 bases between them. In DNA form, the CDR3 reads TGTGCCAGCAGTGCCGACAGTTACTCCTACGAGCAGTACTTC. As protein: CASSADSYSYEQYF.

V and J are TRBV5-1 and TRBJ2-1; TRBD1 agrees at 7 bases. The CDR3 loop spans 15 amino acids. Germline V lookup: CDR1 SGHRS, CDR2 YFSETQ. V shed 3 bases and J 7 bases; nucleotides not matched to a gene: 10. The CDR3 here is CASSSLQGIGNEQFF. The CDR3 nucleotides read TGCGCCAGCAGCTCGCTACAGGGGATTGGGAATGAGCAGTTCTTC.

The chain uses TRBV2 and TRBJ1-2; 8 bases map to TRBD1. The length of the CDR3 is 14 residues. CDR1 and CDR2 from the germline V gene are SNHLY and FYNNEI. Trimming removed 7 bases from V and 8 bases from J; junction bases left unmatched: 12. This CDR3 is CASTSGQGLEGYTF. Here the CDR3 DNA reads TGTGCCAGCACTAGCGGACAGGGACTTGAAGGCTACACCTTC.

J is TRBJ2-2 and V is TRBV7-2; D is possibly TRBD2 (5 bases). Germline-derived CDR1 and CDR2 are SGHTA and FQGNSA. V was shortened by 3 bases and J by 4 bases, with 12 bases between the two germline ends. The CDR3 has 15 amino acids. The CDR3 DNA reads TGTGCCAGCAGCTTCCCGGACTCGGGCACCGGGGAGCTGTTTTTT. Protein sequence: CASSFPDSGTGELFF.

The chain is built from TRBV9 and TRBJ1-6; possibly TRBD1 for D (5 bases). CDR1 is SGDLS, CDR2 YYNGEE, per germline. The V end lost 1 base, the J end lost 9 bases, and 8 bases lay between the germline ends. There are 13 residues in the CDR3. CDR3 DNA sequence: TGTGCCAGCAGCGTACAGGGTGGTTCACCCCTCCACTTT. Translating it yields CASSVQGGSPLHF.

The rearrangement uses TRBV9 and TRBJ1-4; 9 nucleotides agree with TRBD1. The germline gives CDR1 SGDLS, CDR2 YYNGEE. This CDR3 is built from 15 residues. V shed 3 bases and J 11 bases; nucleotides not matched to a gene: 11. Here the CDR3 DNA reads TGTGCCAGCAGCGGCAGACAGGGGGTGCCGGGGAAACTGTTTTTT. Encoded protein: CASSGRQGVPGKLFF.

The chain carries TRBV11-2 and TRBJ2-1; possible D gene TRBD2, 6 bases. The CDR3 is made up of 15 amino acids. CDR1 is SGHAT and CDR2 is FQNNGV in the germline V gene. V dropped 6 bases and J dropped 2 bases, with 14 bases sitting between them. The CDR3 spells CASSPLAQPYNEQFF. The CDR3 nucleotides are TGTGCCAGCAGTCCCCTAGCGCAGCCCTACAATGAGCAGTTCTTC.